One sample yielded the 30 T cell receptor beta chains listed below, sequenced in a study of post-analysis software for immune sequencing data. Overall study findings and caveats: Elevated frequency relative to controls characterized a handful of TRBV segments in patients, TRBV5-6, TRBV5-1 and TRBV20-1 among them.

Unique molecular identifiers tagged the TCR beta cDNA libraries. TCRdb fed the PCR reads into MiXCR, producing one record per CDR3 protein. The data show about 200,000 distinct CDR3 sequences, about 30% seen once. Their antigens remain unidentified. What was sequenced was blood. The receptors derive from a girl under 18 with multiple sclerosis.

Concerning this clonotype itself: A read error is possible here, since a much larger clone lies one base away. For the CDR3, the DNA is TGTGCCAGCAGTTTGGCCGATGATGAGCAGTACTTC. Protein: CASSLADDEQYF. This chain connects TRBV27 to TRBJ2-7; D not resolved. V dropped 3 bases and J dropped 7 bases, with 10 bases sitting between them. Germline V CDR1 and CDR2: MNHEY, SMNVEV (reference sequence). The CDR3 contains 12 residues.

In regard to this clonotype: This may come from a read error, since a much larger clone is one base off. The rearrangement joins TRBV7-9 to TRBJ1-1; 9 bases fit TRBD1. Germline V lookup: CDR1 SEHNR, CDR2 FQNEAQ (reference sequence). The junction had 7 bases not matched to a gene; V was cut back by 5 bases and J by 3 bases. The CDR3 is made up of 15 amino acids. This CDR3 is CASSPTRTGDTEAFF. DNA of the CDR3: TGTGCCAGCAGCCCAACCAGGACAGGGGACACTGAAGCTTTCTTT.

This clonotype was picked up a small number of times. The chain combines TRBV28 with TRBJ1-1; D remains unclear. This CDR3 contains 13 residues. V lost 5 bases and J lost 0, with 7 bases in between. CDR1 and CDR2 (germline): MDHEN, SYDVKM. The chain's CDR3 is CASSGNLNTEAFF. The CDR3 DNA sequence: TGTGCCAGCAGTGGGAACCTGAACACTGAAGCTTTCTTT.

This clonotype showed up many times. CDR3 nucleotide sequence: TGTGCCAGCAGTGATCTTAAAGGCGGGAGATACAATGAGCAGTTCTTC. This codes for CASSDLKGGRYNEQFF. V is TRBV6-4 and J is TRBJ2-1, with TRBD2 matching 7 bases. V shed 3 bases, J shed 4 bases, and the junction held 9 bases outside the gene matches. This CDR3 has 16 residues. Germline V gene sequence: CDR1 MRHNA, CDR2 SNTAGT.

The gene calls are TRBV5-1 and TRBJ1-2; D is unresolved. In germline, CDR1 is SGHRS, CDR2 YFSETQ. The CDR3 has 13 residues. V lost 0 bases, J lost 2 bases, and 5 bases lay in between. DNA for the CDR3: TGCGCCAGCAGCTTGGGGCCCAACTATGGCTACACCTTC. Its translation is CASSLGPNYGYTF.

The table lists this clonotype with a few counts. The CDR3, as DNA: TGTGCCAGCAGTACCGGGGGAGGTAAATGGACCGGGGAGCTGTTTTTT. Its protein product is CASSTGGGKWTGELFF. The chain combines TRBV5-5 with TRBJ2-2; D possibly corresponds to TRBD2 (6 bases). The V end lost 5 bases, the J end lost 5 bases, and 19 bases lay between the germline ends. Germline loops: CDR1 SGHKS, CDR2 YYEKEE (reference sequence). The CDR3 runs to 16 residues.

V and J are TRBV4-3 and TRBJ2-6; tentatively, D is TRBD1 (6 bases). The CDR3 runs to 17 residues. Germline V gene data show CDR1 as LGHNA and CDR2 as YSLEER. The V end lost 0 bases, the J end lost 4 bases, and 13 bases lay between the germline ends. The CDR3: CASSQDYAGVGANVLTF. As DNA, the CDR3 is TGCGCCAGCAGCCAAGATTATGCAGGGGTAGGGGCCAACGTCCTGACTTTC.

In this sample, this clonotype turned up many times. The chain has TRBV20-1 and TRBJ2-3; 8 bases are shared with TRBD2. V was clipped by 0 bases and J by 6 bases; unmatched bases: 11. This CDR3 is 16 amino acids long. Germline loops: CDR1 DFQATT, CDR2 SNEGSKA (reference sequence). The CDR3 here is CSARDPRAGGLDTQYF. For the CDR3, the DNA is TGCAGTGCTAGAGATCCCCGGGCGGGGGGACTGGATACGCAGTATTTT.

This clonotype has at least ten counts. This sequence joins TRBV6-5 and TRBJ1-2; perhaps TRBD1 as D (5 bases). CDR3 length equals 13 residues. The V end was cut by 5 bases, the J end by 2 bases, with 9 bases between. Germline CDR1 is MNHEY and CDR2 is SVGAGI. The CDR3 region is CASSVWGNYGYTF. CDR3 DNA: TGTGCCAGCAGTGTTTGGGGGAACTATGGCTACACCTTC.

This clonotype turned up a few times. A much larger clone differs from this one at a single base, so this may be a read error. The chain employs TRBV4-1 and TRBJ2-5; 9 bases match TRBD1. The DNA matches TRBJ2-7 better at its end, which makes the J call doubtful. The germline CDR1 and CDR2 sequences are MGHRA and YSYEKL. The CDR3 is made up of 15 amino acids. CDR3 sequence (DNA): TGCGCCAGCAGCCAATCACAGGGGGCTGGTGACGAGCAGTACTTC. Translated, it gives CASSQSQGAGDEQYF.

The CDR3 is CASSLARGGFGANVLTF. The CDR3 coding sequence is TGTGCCAGCAGCTTAGCGCGTGGGGGATTTGGGGCCAACGTCCTGACTTTC. This rearrangement joins TRBV7-2 to TRBJ2-6; D possibly uses TRBD1 or TRBD2 (5 bases each). Germline values: CDR1 SGHTA, CDR2 FQGNSA. The V end was cut by 0 bases, the J end by 3 bases, with 12 bases between. This CDR3 contains 17 residues.

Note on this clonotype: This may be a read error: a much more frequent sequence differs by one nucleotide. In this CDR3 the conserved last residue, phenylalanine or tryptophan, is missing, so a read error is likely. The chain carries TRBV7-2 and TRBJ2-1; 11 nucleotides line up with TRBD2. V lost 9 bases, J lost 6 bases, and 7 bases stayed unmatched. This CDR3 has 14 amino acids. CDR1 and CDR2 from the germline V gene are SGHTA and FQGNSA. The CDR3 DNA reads TGTGCCAGGTCGGGACTAGCGGCTTCCAATGAGCAGTTCTAC. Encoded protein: CARSGLAASNEQFY.

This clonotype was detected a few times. This chain's CDR3 is CASSHTLGTDTQYF. DNA of the CDR3: TGCGCCAGCAGCCATACTCTAGGGACAGATACGCAGTATTTT. The chain employs TRBV4-1 and TRBJ2-3; no reliable D call. Germline V gene data show CDR1 as MGHRA and CDR2 as YSYEKL. V lost 3 bases and J 3 bases, leaving 10 bases between the germline ends. The CDR3 runs to 14 residues.

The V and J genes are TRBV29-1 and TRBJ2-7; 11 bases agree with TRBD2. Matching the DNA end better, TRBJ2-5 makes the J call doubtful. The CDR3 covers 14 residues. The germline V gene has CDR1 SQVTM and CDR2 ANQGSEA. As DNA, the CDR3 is TGCAGCGCCGGACTAGCGGGTTTGGGAGAGACCCAGTACTTC. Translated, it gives CSAGLAGLGETQYF.

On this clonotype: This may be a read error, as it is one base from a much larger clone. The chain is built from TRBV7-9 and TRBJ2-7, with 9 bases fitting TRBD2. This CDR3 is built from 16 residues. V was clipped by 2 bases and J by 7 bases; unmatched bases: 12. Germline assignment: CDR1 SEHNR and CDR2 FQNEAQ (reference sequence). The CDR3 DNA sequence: TGTGCCAGCAGCTTAACTAGCGGGTTCGCCTACAATGAGCAGTACTTC. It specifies CASSLTSGFAYNEQYF.

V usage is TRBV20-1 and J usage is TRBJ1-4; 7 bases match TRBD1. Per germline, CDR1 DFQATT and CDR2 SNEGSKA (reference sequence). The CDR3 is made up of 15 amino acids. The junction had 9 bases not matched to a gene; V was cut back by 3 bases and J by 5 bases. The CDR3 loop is CSARGNRGLNEKLFF. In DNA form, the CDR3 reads TGCAGTGCTAGGGGCAACAGGGGCCTAAATGAAAAACTGTTTTTT.

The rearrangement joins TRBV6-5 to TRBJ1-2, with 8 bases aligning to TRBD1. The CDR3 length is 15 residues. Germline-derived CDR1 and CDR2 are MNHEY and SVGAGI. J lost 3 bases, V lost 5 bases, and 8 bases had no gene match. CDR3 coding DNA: TGTGCCAGCAGTCCAACCGGACAGGGTGACTATGGCTACACCTTC. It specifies CASSPTGQGDYGYTF.

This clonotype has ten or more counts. The chain's CDR3 is CASSPDWGRIGYNEQFF. The CDR3 coding sequence is TGTGCCAGCAGCCCAGACTGGGGGCGGATTGGGTACAATGAGCAGTTCTTC. The chain is built from TRBV7-9 and TRBJ2-1; D might be TRBD1 (6 bases). Trimming stripped 5 bases from V and 4 bases from J, with 21 bases between. Germline values: CDR1 SEHNR, CDR2 FQNEAQ (reference sequence). CDR3 length: 17 residues.

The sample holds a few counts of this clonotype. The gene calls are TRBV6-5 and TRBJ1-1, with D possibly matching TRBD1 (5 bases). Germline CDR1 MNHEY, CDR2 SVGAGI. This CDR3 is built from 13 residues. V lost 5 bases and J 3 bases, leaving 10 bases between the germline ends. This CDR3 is CASSGEGHTEAFF. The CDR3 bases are TGTGCCAGCAGTGGGGAGGGGCACACTGAAGCTTTCTTT.

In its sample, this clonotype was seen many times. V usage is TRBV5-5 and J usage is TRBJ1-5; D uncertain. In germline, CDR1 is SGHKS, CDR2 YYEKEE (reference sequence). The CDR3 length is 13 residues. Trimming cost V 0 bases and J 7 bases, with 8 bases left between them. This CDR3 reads CASSLGPGQPQHF. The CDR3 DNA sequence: TGTGCCAGCAGCTTGGGACCCGGACAGCCCCAGCATTTT.

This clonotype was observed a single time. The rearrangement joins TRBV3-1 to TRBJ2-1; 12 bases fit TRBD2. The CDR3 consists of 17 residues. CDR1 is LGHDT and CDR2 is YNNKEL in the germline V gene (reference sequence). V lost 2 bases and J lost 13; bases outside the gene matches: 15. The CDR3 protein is CASSQRRTSGGPETQFF. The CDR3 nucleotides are TGTGCCAGCAGCCAACGAAGAACTAGCGGGGGGCCGGAGACCCAGTTCTTC.

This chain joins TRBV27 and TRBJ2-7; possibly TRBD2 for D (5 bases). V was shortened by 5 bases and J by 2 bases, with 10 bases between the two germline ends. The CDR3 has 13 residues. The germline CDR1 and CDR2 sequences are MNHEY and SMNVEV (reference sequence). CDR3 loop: CASSPGIAYEQYF. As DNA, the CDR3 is TGTGCCAGCAGTCCCGGGATCGCCTACGAGCAGTACTTC.

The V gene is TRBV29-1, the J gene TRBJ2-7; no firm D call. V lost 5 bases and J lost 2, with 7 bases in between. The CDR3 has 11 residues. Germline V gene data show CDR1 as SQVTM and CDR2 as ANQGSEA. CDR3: CSVSSAYEQYF. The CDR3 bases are TGCAGCGTTAGTTCGGCCTACGAGCAGTACTTC.

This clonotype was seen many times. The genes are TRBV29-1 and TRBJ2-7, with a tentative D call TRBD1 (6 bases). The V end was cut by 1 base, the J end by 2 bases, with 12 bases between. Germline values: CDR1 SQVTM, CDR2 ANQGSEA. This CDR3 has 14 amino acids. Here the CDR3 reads CSVEVRGNTYEQYF. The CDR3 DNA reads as TGCAGCGTTGAAGTCAGGGGAAATACCTACGAGCAGTACTTC.

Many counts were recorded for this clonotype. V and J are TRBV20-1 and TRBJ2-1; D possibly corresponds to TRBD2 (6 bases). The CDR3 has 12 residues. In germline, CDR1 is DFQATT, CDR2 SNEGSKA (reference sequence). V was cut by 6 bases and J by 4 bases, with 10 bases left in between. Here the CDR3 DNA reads TGCAGTGCCCTTGGGACTTACAATGAGCAGTTCTTC. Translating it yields CSALGTYNEQFF.

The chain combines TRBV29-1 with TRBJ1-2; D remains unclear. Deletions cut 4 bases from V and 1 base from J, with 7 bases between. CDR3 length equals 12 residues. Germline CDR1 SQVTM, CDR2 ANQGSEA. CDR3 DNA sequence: TGCAGCGTTGTGTGGGGTAACTATGGCTACACCTTC. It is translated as CSVVWGNYGYTF.

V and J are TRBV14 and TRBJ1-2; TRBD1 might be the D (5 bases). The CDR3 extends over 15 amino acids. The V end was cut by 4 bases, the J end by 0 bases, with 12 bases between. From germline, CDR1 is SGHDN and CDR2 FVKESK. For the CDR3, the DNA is TGTGCCAGCAGCCGACTAGGACACTCTAACTATGGCTACACCTTC. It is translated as CASSRLGHSNYGYTF.

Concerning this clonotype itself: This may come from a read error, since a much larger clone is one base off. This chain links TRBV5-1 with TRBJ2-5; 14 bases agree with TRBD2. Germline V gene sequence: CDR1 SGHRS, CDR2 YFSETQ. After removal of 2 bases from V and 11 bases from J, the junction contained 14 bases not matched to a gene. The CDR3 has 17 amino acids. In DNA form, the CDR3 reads TGCGCCAGCAGCTTACCCGGGACTAGCGGGGGAAACAATGAGCAGTACTTC. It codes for CASSLPGTSGGNNEQYF.

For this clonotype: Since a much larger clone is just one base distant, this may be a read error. DNA of the CDR3: TGCGCCAGCAGCCAAGATTTGGTGGCGGGAGGGTTACTGTACGAGCAGTTCTTC. It codes for CASSQDLVAGGLLYEQFF. The chain uses TRBV4-1 and TRBJ2-1; the match to TRBD2 covers 9 bases. Germline CDR1 reads MGHRA; CDR2 reads YSYEKL. The CDR3 spans 18 residues. V shed 0 bases and J 10 bases; nucleotides not matched to a gene: 16.

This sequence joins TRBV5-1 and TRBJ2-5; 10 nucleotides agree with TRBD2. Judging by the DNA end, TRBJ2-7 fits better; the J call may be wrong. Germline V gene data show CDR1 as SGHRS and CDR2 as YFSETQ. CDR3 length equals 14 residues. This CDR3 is CASSLASGSYEQYF. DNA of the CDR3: TGCGCCAGCAGCTTGGCTAGCGGGAGTTACGAGCAGTACTTC.